The rows below give T cell receptor beta chains drawn from one sample of a study of T cell responses to AZD1222 COVID-19 vaccine. Libraries were prepared by immunoSEQ multiplex PCR; TCRdb keeps only in-frame clonotypes and omits some of them. The profile shows 96,000 or so clones, roughly nine tenths of them singletons. The input for sequencing was peripheral blood, taken on day 0 of AZD1222 vaccination. All receptors derive from an adult in good health. Each CDR3 is given with its conserved first and last residue. The D gene is left open where the match is weak. Clone size, where shown, is once, few, many, or a class for clones that have expanded.

d_gene	abundance	j_gene	v_gene	CDR3aa	CDR3nt
TRBD1	NA	TRBJ1-2	TRBV12-3/TRBV12-4	CASSHDRGGGYTF	TGTGCCAGCAGTCATGACAGGGGTGGGGGCTACACCTTC
NA	NA	TRBJ1-5	TRBV10-3	CAISEPGWPQHF	TGTGCCATCAGTGAACCCGGTTGGCCCCAGCATTTT
TRBD2	NA	TRBJ2-7	TRBV5-6	CASSLRPSGETYEQYF	TGTGCCAGCAGCCTCCGGCCTAGCGGGGAGACCTACGAGCAGTACTTC
NA	few	TRBJ2-7	TRBV3-1/TRBV3-2	CASSQGWGHEQYF	TGTGCCAGCAGCCAAGGTTGGGGTCACGAGCAGTACTTC
NA	NA	TRBJ1-6	TRBV9	CASSPGGSISPLHF	TGTGCCAGCAGCCCCGGGGGGAGCATCTCACCCCTCCACTTT
TRBD1	NA	TRBJ2-7	TRBV18	CASSAQGSSYEQYF	TGTGCCAGCTCAGCACAGGGGAGCTCCTACGAGCAGTACTTC
TRBD1	NA	TRBJ1-4	TRBV7-2	CASSPGQGSEKLFF	TGTGCCAGCAGCCCGGGACAGGGGAGCGAAAAACTGTTTTTT
TRBD2	NA	TRBJ2-1	TRBV5-6	CASSPNRGVRTLGNEQFF	TGTGCCAGCAGCCCGAACCGGGGGGTACGAACATTAGGAAATGAGCAGTTCTTC
NA	NA	TRBJ1-2	TRBV3-1/TRBV3-2	CASSKEDGLDSYGYTF	TGTGCCAGCAGCAAAGAGGACGGGCTAGACAGCTATGGCTACACCTTC
TRBD2	NA	TRBJ2-5	TRBV30	CAWKGSGGLETQYF	TGTGCCTGGAAAGGTAGCGGGGGTTTGGAGACCCAGTACTTC
TRBD1	NA	TRBJ1-5	TRBV28	CASSLGTGAQPQHF	TGTGCCAGCAGTCTAGGGACAGGGGCTCAGCCCCAGCATTTT
NA	NA	TRBJ1-2	TRBV24-1	CATSDSGHGHGYTF	TGTGCCACCAGTGATTCAGGACATGGGCATGGCTACACCTTC
TRBD1	NA	TRBJ1-2	TRBV5-1	CASSLDRGYGYTF	TGCGCCAGCAGCTTGGACAGGGGCTATGGCTACACCTTC
NA	NA	TRBJ2-7	TRBV2	CASSDRGTYEQYF	TGTGCCAGCAGTGACAGGGGAACCTACGAGCAGTACTTC
TRBD1	NA	TRBJ2-5	TRBV5-4	CASKGRGTGVETQYF	TGTGCCAGCAAAGGTCGGGGGACAGGGGTAGAGACCCAGTACTTC
TRBD2	NA	TRBJ2-7	TRBV9	CASSVGGGGALYEQYF	TGTGCCAGCAGCGTAGGTGGCGGGGGGGCTCTGTACGAGCAGTACTTC
NA	NA	TRBJ2-3	TRBV6-2/TRBV6-3	CASSYGMDSYSSTDTQYF	TGTGCCAGCAGTTACGGCATGGACAGCTACTCTAGCACAGATACGCAGTATTTT
TRBD1	NA	TRBJ2-7	TRBV29-1	CSVEVGDSWEQYF	TGCAGCGTTGAAGTGGGGGACAGCTGGGAGCAGTACTTC
NA	NA	TRBJ2-1	TRBV12-3/TRBV12-4	CASVEGNNEQFF	TGTGCCAGCGTGGAGGGAAACAATGAGCAGTTCTTC
NA	NA	TRBJ1-6	TRBV30	CAWSVDSYNSPLHF	TGTGCCTGGAGTGTCGACAGCTATAATTCACCCCTCCACTTT
TRBD2	NA	TRBJ2-3	TRBV28	CASSLVVAGSTDTQYF	TGTGCCAGCAGTTTGGTTGTAGCGGGGAGCACAGATACGCAGTATTTT
TRBD1	NA	TRBJ2-7	TRBV6-5	CASSYPWVGTGDEQYF	TGTGCCAGCAGTTACCCCTGGGTCGGGACAGGGGACGAGCAGTACTTC